Sequencing of this T cell receptor (beta chain) was carried out in a study of T cell responses to AZD1222 COVID-19 vaccine. Points from the study as a whole: Variant regions that are unmutated are reportedly the target of nearly half of spike-specific TCRs. Clonal diversity was possibly underestimated, and the donors were mostly white British, with more females. Only a handful of AZD1222 recipients tested seropositive at baseline. Spike-specific TCR repertoires showed rising breadth and depth after two AZD1222 doses.

In germline, CDR1 is ENHRY, CDR2 SYGVKD. V shed 5 bases, J shed 8 bases, and the junction held 5 bases outside the gene matches. This CDR3 is 13 amino acids long. To note about this clone: What it recognizes is unknown.

Sequenced by immunoSEQ multiplex PCR; TCRdb stores in-frame clones only, minus some. This table holds 110,000 or so clones, roughly 87% found once. The V gene is TRBV10-3, the J gene TRBJ2-1; TRBD2 matches 8 bases. The sequence derives from an adult in good health. The starting material was peripheral blood, obtained on day 0 of MenACWY control vaccination. CDR3 loop: CAISSGGGHEQFF. The CDR3 DNA sequence: TGTGCCATCAGTAGCGGGGGCGGCCATGAGCAGTTCTTC.